The text below deals with one TCR beta chain. Its antigen is unknown. Inclusion required at least two post-ART and at least one pre-ART PBMC samples. In each sample, roughly 1-10 million cryopreserved PBMC were present before DNA extraction. These data come from a study of long-term antiretroviral therapy in people with HIV. Notes on the study in general: When set beside controls, HIV repertoires had CDR3 length ranges that were narrower.

Germline CDR1 LNHDA, CDR2 SQIVND (reference sequence). The CDR3 runs to 16 residues. V was shortened by 4 bases and J by 0 bases, with 12 bases between the two germline ends. immunoSEQ v3.0 was run at survey level. Only in-frame clones appear in the TCRdb table, and some are missing; sequencing was by immunoSEQ multiplex PCR. The sample consists of over 30,000 clones, 85% to 90% of them appearing once. The origin of this receptor is a woman aged 45-65 years with HIV. The gene calls are TRBV19 and TRBJ1-4; the D gene is possibly TRBD1 (5 bases). The sample in question was unsorted PBMCs, obtained 3.1 years after starting antiretroviral therapy. CDR3 residues: CASSTRVLATNEKLFF. As DNA, the CDR3 is TGTGCCAGTAGTACCAGGGTTCTGGCAACTAATGAAAAACTGTTTTTT. The whole variable domain, remainder taken from reference TRBV19 and TRBJ1-4, is DGGITQSPKYLFRKEGQNVTLSCEQNLNHDAMYWYRQDPGQGLRLIYYSQIVNDFQKGDIAEGYSVSREKKESFPLTVTSAQKNPTAFYLCASSTRVLATNEKLFFGSGTQLSVL.